This T cell receptor beta chain was captured by sequencing in a study of cytomegalovirus exposure and HLA in healthy donors. Repertoires were generated with immunoSEQ multiplex PCR, while TCRdb's copy carries only in-frame clones and drops some. The sample carries roughly 120,000 clones, approximately 94% recorded once. Sequencing was performed on PBMCs. This clonotype was sampled from a woman between 18 and 29 years old in good health and CMV-seronegative.

The chain's CDR3 is CASSSDRVANTGELFF. The CDR3 coding sequence is TGTGCCAGCAGCTCCGACCGGGTGGCGAACACCGGGGAGCTGTTTTTT. The genes are TRBV7-3 and TRBJ2-2; D not resolved. The CDR3 runs 16 residues. V was cut by 4 bases and J by 0 bases, with 12 bases left in between. Germline CDR1 and CDR2: SGHTA and FQGTGA.